The clone carrying this T cell receptor beta chain appeared many times. The data were obtained in a study of T-cell reconstitution after alpha-beta-depleted transplantation in children. The CDR3 consists of 15 residues. Trimming pared 4 bases from V and 3 bases from J, leaving 15 bases between. Germline V gene sequence: CDR1 SGHTA, CDR2 FQGNSA. This sample's TCRbeta library carried unique molecular identifier barcodes. MiXCR was run by TCRdb on the PCR reads, yielding one entry per CDR3 protein. The sample includes 300,000 or so distinct CDR3 sequences, more than 8% of them seen just once. This rearrangement joins TRBV7-2 to TRBJ1-1; maybe TRBD1 (5 bases). The sample here was PBMCs from the stem cell graft donor, taken from the stem cell graft. The clonotype originates from a human donor who donated a stem cell graft to a child with SCID. The CDR3, as DNA: TGTGCCAGCAGCTCCACGGCAGGGCTCCACACTGAAGCTTTCTTT. Protein product: CASSSTAGLHTEAFF.